Below, 17 T cell receptor beta chains from the same sample are listed, as sequenced in a study of blood T cell repertoires in COVID-19. This table comes from immunoSEQ multiplex PCR, and its TCRdb copy is limited to in-frame clones, with some not included. Of about 150,000 clones in the sample, around four fifths were seen once. The sample was peripheral blood. The receptors were sampled from an elderly woman with acute or convalescent COVID-19.

This clone has only a few counts. The chain is built from TRBV10-1 and TRBJ1-1, with 8 bases lining up with TRBD1. The CDR3 runs 16 residues. CDR1 is WNHNN, CDR2 SYGVQD, per germline (reference sequence). J lost 1 base, V lost 4 bases, and 8 bases had no gene match. The DNA for the CDR3 is TGCGCCAGCAGTGTGACCCCGACAGGGGAGAACACTGAAGCTTTCTTT. It is translated as CASSVTPTGENTEAFF.

The rearrangement uses TRBV5-1 and TRBJ2-3; 9 bases map to TRBD2. CDR3 length equals 16 residues. V gave up 7 bases and J gave up 1 base; unmatched junction bases: 10. Germline CDR1 is SGHRS and CDR2 is YFSETQ. The chain's CDR3 is CASSRGASGGTDTQYF. In DNA form, the CDR3 reads TGCGCCAGCTCCCGGGGCGCTAGCGGGGGCACAGATACGCAGTATTTT.

This chain joins TRBV5-6 and TRBJ1-4; the D gene is possibly TRBD1 (6 bases). This CDR3 is built from 13 residues. The germline V gene has CDR1 SGHDT and CDR2 YYEEEE. V was cut by 4 bases and J by 5 bases, with 9 bases left in between. CDR3 DNA sequence: TGTGCCAGCAGCCTAGGACAGAATGAAAAACTGTTTTTT. Its translation: CASSLGQNEKLFF. Full variable domain (rest looked up from reference TRBV5-6 and TRBJ1-4): DAGVTQSPTHLIKTRGQQVTLRCSPKSGHDTVSWYQQALGQGPQFIFQYYEEEERQRGNFPDRFSGHQFPNYSSELNVNALLLGDSALYLCASSLGQNEKLFFGSGTQLSVL.

This chain connects TRBV24-1 to TRBJ2-2; D perhaps matches TRBD1 (5 bases). The CDR3 totals 14 residues. V lost 5 bases and J lost 0, with 6 bases in between. Germline V gene data show CDR1 as KGHDR and CDR2 as SFDVKD. CDR3 sequence reads: CATSGQPNTGELFF. The CDR3 nucleotides are TGTGCCACCAGTGGACAGCCGAACACCGGGGAGCTGTTTTTT.

The gene calls are TRBV5-1 and TRBJ2-1, with D possibly matching TRBD2 (7 bases). Germline CDR1 SGHRS, CDR2 YFSETQ. Trimming shortened V by 5 bases and J by 10 bases, and 22 bases separated the two germline ends. The CDR3 has 15 residues. The CDR3: CASRIGNGGALEQFF. The CDR3 nucleotides read TGCGCCAGCAGGATAGGGAATGGGGGGGCTTTAGAGCAGTTCTTC.

As DNA, the CDR3 is TGTGCCAGCAGCCAAGCGACAGGCGACGATGCAACTAATGAAAAACTGTTTTTT. This encodes CASSQATGDDATNEKLFF. The chain employs TRBV3-1 (or the pseudogene TRBV3-2) and TRBJ1-4; D perhaps matches TRBD1 (6 bases). The CDR3 has 18 residues. The V end was cut by 1 base, the J end by 0 bases, with 15 bases between. The germline CDR1 and CDR2 sequences are LGHDT and YNNKEL (reference sequence).

The genes are TRBV18 and TRBJ2-3, with 7 bases fitting TRBD1. V dropped 4 bases and J dropped 3; count of bases not matched to a gene: 13. The CDR3 length is 17 residues. Germline CDR1 reads KGHSH; CDR2 reads LQKENI. This CDR3 reads CASSQYRQGVSTDTQYF. Here the CDR3 DNA reads TGTGCCAGCTCACAGTACCGACAGGGCGTGAGTACAGATACGCAGTATTTT.

This chain uses TRBV3-1 (or the pseudogene TRBV3-2) with TRBJ1-5; D is unresolved. This CDR3 is built from 14 residues. V lost 1 base and J 4 bases, leaving 8 bases between the germline ends. Germline V gene lookup returns CDR1 LGHDT and CDR2 YNNKEL (reference sequence). CDR3: CASSQAGNNQPQHF. Here the CDR3 DNA reads TGTGCCAGCAGCCAAGCAGGCAATAATCAGCCCCAGCATTTT.

The chain uses TRBV5-1 and TRBJ2-7; D gene unclear. CDR1 is SGHRS, CDR2 YFSETQ, per germline. This CDR3 has 15 residues. Trimming took off 2 bases at V and 2 bases at J, with 14 bases between the two ends. The DNA of the CDR3 is TGCGCCAGCAGCTTTAACGCAGGCCAGACCTACGAGCAGTACTTC. Amino acid sequence: CASSFNAGQTYEQYF.

This clone came up once. V gene TRBV4-3 combines with J gene TRBJ2-3; D may be TRBD1 (5 bases). V lost 0 bases, J lost 1 base, and 17 bases lay in between. Per germline, CDR1 LGHNA and CDR2 YSLEER. This CDR3 comprises 18 residues. CDR3 sequence: CASSQESRTIGGTDTQYF. As DNA, the CDR3 is TGCGCCAGCAGCCAAGAATCCAGGACAATTGGAGGCACAGATACGCAGTATTTT.

V is TRBV25-1 and J is TRBJ1-1; D call uncertain. The CDR3 has 14 residues. Germline CDR1 is MGHDK and CDR2 is SYGVNS. Trimming pared 10 bases from V and 5 bases from J, leaving 20 bases between. CDR3 sequence (DNA): TGTGCCACATCAGGTCACCCCCCTGGGACTGAAGCTTTCTTT. This codes for CATSGHPPGTEAFF. Variable domain in full (rest from reference TRBV25-1 and TRBJ1-1): EADIYQTPRYLVIGTGKKITLECSQTMGHDKMYWYQQDPGMELHLIHYSYGVNSTEKGDLSSESTVSRIRTEHFPLTLESARPSHTSQYLCATSGHPPGTEAFFGQGTRLTVV.

V and J are TRBV7-2 and TRBJ1-4; D remains ambiguous. Germline CDR1 SGHTA, CDR2 FQGNSA. V gave up 2 bases and J gave up 10 bases, with 14 bases separating them. CDR3 size: 14 residues. CDR3 protein: CASSLFDRRGKLFF. CDR3 DNA: TGTGCCAGCAGCTTATTTGACCGGAGAGGAAAACTGTTTTTT.

This chain connects TRBV27 to TRBJ2-5, with a possible D match to TRBD1 (5 bases). Trimming left V 5 bases short and J 5 bases short, with 18 bases between. Germline CDR1 and CDR2: MNHEY and SMNVEV (reference sequence). The CDR3 loop spans 15 amino acids. The CDR3 protein is CASSRRVTEGETQYF. The DNA for the CDR3 is TGTGCCAGCAGTCGCCGGGTGACAGAAGGGGAGACCCAGTACTTC.

The chain combines TRBV2 with TRBJ2-2; D may be TRBD1 (6 bases). V gave up 6 bases and J gave up 3 bases, with 11 bases separating them. The length of the CDR3 is 14 residues. From germline, CDR1 is SNHLY and CDR2 FYNNEI. DNA of the CDR3: TGTGCCAGCAGAGGACAGATCGACACCGGGGAGCTGTTTTTT. Translation: CASRGQIDTGELFF.

The rearrangement links TRBV6-6 to TRBJ1-2, with D perhaps matching TRBD1 (5 bases). Germline-derived CDR1 and CDR2 are MNHNY and SVGAGI (reference sequence). CDR3 size: 16 residues. The V gene lost 8 bases and the J gene lost 6 bases, with 25 bases spanning the gap. The CDR3: CASQSSRAPLLDGYTF. In DNA form, the CDR3 reads TGTGCCAGCCAAAGTAGCAGGGCCCCTCTATTGGATGGCTACACCTTC.

The chain combines TRBV27 with TRBJ1-2, with TRBD1 matching over 9 bases. This CDR3 has 14 residues. CDR1 and CDR2 (germline): MNHEY, SMNVEV (reference sequence). Trimming removed 5 bases from V and 5 bases from J; junction bases left unmatched: 6. The CDR3 bases are TGTGCCAGCAGTCGGACAGGGGCGCAATATGGCTACACCTTC. Residues: CASSRTGAQYGYTF.

This clone was detected once. The chain recombines TRBV5-1 with TRBJ1-1; D gene unclear. Trimming stripped 5 bases from V and 1 base from J, with 15 bases between. Germline values: CDR1 SGHRS, CDR2 YFSETQ. The CDR3 contains 15 residues. The CDR3 DNA follows: TGCGCCAGCAGTTCGGGGTTAAGGAAGAACACTGAAGCTTTCTTT. Amino acids: CASSSGLRKNTEAFF.